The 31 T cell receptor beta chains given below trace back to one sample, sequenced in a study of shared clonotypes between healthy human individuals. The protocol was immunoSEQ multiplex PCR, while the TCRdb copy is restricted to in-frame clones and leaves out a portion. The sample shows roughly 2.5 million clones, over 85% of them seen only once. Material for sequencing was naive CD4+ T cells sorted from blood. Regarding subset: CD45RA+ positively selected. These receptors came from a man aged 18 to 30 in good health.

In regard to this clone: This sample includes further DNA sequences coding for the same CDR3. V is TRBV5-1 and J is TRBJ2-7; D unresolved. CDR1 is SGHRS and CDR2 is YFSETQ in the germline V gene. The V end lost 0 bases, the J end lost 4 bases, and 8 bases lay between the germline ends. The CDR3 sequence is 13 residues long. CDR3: CASSLEGWYEQYF. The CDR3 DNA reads TGCGCCAGCAGCTTGGAGGGATGGTACGAGCAGTACTTC.

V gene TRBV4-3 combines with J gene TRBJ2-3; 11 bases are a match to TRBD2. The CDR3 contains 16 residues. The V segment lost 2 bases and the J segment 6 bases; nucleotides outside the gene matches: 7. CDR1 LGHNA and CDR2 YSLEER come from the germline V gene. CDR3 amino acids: CASSQQLAGVSDTQYF. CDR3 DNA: TGCGCCAGCAGCCAACAACTAGCGGGAGTAAGTGATACGCAGTATTTT.

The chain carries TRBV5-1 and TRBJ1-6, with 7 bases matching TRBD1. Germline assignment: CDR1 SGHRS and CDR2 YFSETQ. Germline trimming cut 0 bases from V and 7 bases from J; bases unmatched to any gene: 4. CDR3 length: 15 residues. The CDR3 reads CASSLAGTANSPLHF. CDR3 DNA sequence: TGCGCCAGCAGCTTGGCCGGGACAGCAAATTCACCCCTCCACTTT.

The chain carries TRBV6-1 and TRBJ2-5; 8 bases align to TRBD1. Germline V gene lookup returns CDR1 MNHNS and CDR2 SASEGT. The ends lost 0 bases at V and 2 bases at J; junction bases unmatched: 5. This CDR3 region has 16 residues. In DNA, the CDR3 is TGTGCCAGCAGTGAAGCGCGATGGACAGGGCAAGAGACCCAGTACTTC. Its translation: CASSEARWTGQETQYF.

CDR3: CASSLEAWGASDEQYF. CDR3 coding DNA: TGTGCCAGCAGCTTAGAGGCGTGGGGAGCATCCGACGAGCAGTACTTC. V is TRBV7-2 and J is TRBJ2-7, with D possibly matching TRBD2 (5 bases). Per germline, CDR1 SGHTA and CDR2 FQGNSA. The length of the CDR3 is 16 residues. Trimming stripped 1 base from V and 5 bases from J, with 18 bases between.

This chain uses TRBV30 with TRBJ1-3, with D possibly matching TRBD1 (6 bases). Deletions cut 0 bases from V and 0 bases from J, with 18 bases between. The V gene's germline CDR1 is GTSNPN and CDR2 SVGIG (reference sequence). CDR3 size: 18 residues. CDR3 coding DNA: TGTGCCTGGAGTGTATTGGGCAGGGGCCAGGGCTCTGGAAACACCATATATTTT. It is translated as CAWSVLGRGQGSGNTIYF. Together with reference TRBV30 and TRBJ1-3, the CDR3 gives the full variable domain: SQTIHQWPATLVQPVGSPLSLECTVEGTSNPNLYWYRQAAGRGLQLLFYSVGIGQISSEVPQNLSASRPQDRQFILSSKKLLLSDSGFYLCAWSVLGRGQGSGNTIYFGEGSWLTVV.

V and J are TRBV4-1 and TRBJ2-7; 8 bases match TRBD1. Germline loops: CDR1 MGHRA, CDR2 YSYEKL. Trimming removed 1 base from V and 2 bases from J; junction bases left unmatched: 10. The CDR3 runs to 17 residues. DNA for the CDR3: TGCGCCAGCAGCCAAGCTTCGATCGGGACAGGTACCTACGAGCAGTACTTC. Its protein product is CASSQASIGTGTYEQYF.

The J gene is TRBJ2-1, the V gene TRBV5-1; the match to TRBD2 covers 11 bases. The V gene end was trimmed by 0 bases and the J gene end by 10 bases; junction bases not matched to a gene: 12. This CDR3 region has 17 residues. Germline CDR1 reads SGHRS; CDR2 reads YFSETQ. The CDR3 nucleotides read TGCGCCAGCAGCTTGGAGGCTAGCGGGGGGTCCAGGGTAGAGCAGTTCTTC. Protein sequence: CASSLEASGGSRVEQFF. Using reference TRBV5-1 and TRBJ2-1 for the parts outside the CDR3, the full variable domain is KAGVTQTPRYLIKTRGQQVTLSCSPISGHRSVSWYQQTPGQGLQFLFEYFSETQRNKGNFPGRFSGRQFSNSRSEMNVSTLELGDSALYLCASSLEASGGSRVEQFFGPGTRLTVL.

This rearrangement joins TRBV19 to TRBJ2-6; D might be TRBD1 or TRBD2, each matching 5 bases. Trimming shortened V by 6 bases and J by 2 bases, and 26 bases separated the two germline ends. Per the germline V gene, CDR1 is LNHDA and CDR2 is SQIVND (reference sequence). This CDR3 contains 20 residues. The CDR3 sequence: CASRNLHPGRPTPGANVLTF. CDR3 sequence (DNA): TGTGCCAGTAGGAACCTGCACCCGGGACGGCCAACCCCTGGGGCCAACGTCCTGACTTTC. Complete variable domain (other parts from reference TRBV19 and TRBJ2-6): DGGITQSPKYLFRKEGQNVTLSCEQNLNHDAMYWYRQDPGQGLRLIYYSQIVNDFQKGDIAEGYSVSREKKESFPLTVTSAQKNPTAFYLCASRNLHPGRPTPGANVLTFGAGSRLTVL.

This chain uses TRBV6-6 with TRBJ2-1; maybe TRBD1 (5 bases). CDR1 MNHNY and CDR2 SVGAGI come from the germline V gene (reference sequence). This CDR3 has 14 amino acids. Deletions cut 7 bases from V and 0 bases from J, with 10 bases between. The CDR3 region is CASNPDSSYNEQFF. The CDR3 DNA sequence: TGTGCCAGCAACCCCGACAGCTCCTACAATGAGCAGTTCTTC.

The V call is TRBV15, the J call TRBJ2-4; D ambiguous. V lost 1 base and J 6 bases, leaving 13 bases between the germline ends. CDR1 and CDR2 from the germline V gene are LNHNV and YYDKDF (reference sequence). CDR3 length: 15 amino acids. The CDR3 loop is CATSRARMPGNIQYF. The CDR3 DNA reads TGTGCCACCAGCAGAGCGAGAATGCCAGGAAACATTCAGTACTTC.

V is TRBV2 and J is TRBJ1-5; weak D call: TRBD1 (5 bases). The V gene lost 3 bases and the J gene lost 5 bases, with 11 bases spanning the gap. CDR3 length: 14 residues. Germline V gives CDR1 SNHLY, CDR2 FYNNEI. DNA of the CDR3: TGTGCCAGCAGTGAGGGGGGGGGAGATCAGCCCCAGCATTTT. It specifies CASSEGGGDQPQHF.

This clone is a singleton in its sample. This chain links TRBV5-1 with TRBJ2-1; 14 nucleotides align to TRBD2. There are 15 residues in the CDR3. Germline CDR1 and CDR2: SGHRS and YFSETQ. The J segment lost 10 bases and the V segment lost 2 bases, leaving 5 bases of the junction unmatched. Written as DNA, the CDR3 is TGCGCCAGCAGCTTACGGACTAGCGGGGGGCCCGAGCAGTTCTTC. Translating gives CASSLRTSGGPEQFF. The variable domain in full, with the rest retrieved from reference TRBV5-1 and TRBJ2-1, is KAGVTQTPRYLIKTRGQQVTLSCSPISGHRSVSWYQQTPGQGLQFLFEYFSETQRNKGNFPGRFSGRQFSNSRSEMNVSTLELGDSALYLCASSLRTSGGPEQFFGPGTRLTVL.

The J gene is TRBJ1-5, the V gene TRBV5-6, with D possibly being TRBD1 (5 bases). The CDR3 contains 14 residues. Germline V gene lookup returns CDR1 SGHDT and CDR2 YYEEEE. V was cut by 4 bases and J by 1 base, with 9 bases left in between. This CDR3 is CASSRGGSNQPQHF. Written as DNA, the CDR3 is TGTGCCAGCAGCCGTGGGGGAAGCAATCAGCCCCAGCATTTT.

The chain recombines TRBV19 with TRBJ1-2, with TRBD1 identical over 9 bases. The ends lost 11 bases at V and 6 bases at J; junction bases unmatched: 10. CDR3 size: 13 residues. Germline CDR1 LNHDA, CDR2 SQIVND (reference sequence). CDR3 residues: CAGKGQGVDGYTF. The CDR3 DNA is TGTGCCGGAAAGGGACAGGGAGTCGATGGCTACACCTTC.

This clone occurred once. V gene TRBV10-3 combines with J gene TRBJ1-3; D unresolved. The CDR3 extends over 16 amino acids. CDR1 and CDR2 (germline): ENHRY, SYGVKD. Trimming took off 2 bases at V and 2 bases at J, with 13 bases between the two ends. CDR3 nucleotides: TGTGCCATCAGTGAGGCATCGTTGATCGCTGGAAACACCATATATTTT. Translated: CAISEASLIAGNTIYF.

The chain's CDR3 is CAWSLLGRSENIQYF. The CDR3 DNA reads TGTGCCTGGAGTCTCTTGGGGAGGTCTGAAAACATTCAGTACTTC. The gene calls are TRBV30 and TRBJ2-4; D possibly corresponds to TRBD2 (6 bases). The CDR3 runs 15 residues. The V end was cut by 2 bases, the J end by 5 bases, with 16 bases between. Germline CDR1 is GTSNPN and CDR2 is SVGIG (reference sequence). The full variable domain, rest sourced from reference TRBV30 and TRBJ2-4, is SQTIHQWPATLVQPVGSPLSLECTVEGTSNPNLYWYRQAAGRGLQLLFYSVGIGQISSEVPQNLSASRPQDRQFILSSKKLLLSDSGFYLCAWSLLGRSENIQYFGAGTRLSVL.

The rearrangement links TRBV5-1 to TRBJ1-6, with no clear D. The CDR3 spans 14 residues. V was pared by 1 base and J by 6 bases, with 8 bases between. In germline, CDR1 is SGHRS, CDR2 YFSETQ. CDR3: CASSLTFSNSPLHF. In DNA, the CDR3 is TGCGCCAGCAGCTTGACTTTCTCTAATTCACCCCTCCACTTT.

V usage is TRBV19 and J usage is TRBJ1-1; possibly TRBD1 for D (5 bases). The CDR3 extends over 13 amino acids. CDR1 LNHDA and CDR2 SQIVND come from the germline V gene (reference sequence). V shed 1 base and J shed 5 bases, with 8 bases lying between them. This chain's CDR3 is CASSIGQGTEAFF. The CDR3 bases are TGTGCCAGTAGTATAGGCCAGGGTACTGAAGCTTTCTTT.

DNA of the CDR3: TGTGCCAGCAGCCCCGTTTCGAGCTCCTACGAGCAGTACTTC. Translating gives CASSPVSSSYEQYF. The rearrangement uses TRBV9 and TRBJ2-7; D unclear. From germline, CDR1 is SGDLS and CDR2 YYNGEE. This CDR3 is 14 amino acids long. V was pared by 4 bases and J by 0 bases, with 11 bases between.

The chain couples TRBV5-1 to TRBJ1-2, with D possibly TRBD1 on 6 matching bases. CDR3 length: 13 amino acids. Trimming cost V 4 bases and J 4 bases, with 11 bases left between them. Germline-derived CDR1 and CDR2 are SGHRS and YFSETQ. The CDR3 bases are TGCGCCAGCAGCCCCTTGGACAGCTATGGCTACACCTTC. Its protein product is CASSPLDSYGYTF.

The CDR3, as DNA: TGTGCCAGCAGCTTTGCAGGGCCCTCAACTAATGAAAAACTGTTTTTT. Amino acids: CASSFAGPSTNEKLFF. The rearrangement links TRBV7-9 to TRBJ1-4, with D maybe TRBD1 (5 bases). This CDR3 is 16 amino acids long. The V end lost 3 bases, the J end lost 0 bases, and 11 bases lay between the germline ends. Germline V CDR1 and CDR2: SEHNR, FQNEAQ (reference sequence).

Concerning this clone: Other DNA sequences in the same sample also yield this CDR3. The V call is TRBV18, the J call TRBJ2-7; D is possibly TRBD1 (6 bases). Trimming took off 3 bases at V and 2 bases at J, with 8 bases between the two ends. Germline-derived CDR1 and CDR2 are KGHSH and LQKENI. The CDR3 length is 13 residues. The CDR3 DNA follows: TGTGCCAGCTCACCGGACAGAACCTACGAGCAGTACTTC. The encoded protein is CASSPDRTYEQYF.

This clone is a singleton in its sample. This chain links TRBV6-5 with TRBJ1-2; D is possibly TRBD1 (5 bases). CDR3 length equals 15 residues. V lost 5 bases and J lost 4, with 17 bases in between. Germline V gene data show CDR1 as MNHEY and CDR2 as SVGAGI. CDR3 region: CASSSPRGLSYGYTF. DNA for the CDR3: TGTGCCAGCAGTAGCCCGAGGGGATTGAGCTATGGCTACACCTTC.

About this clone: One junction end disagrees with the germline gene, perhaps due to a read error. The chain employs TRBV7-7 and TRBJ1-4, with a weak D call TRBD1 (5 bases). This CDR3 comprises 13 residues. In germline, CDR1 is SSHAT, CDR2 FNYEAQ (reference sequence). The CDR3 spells CASSLDGGSKLFF. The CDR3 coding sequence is TGTGCTAGCAGCTTAGACGGGGGTTCAAAACTGTTTTTT.

The CDR3 is CASSFVKGVKNTEAFF. The CDR3 nucleotides read TGCGCCAGCAGCTTCGTAAAGGGGGTAAAGAACACTGAAGCTTTCTTT. The V gene is TRBV5-1, the J gene TRBJ1-1; tentative D call: TRBD1 (6 bases). The V and J ends lost 2 bases and 1 base respectively, with 15 bases between them. Germline V CDR1 and CDR2: SGHRS, YFSETQ. The CDR3 is made up of 16 amino acids.

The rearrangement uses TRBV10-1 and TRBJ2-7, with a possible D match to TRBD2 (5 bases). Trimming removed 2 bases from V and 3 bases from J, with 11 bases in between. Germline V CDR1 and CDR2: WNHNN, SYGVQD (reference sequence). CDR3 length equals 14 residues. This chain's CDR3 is CASSEEGLGYEQYF. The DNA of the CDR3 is TGCGCCAGCAGTGAGGAGGGTTTGGGCTACGAGCAGTACTTC.

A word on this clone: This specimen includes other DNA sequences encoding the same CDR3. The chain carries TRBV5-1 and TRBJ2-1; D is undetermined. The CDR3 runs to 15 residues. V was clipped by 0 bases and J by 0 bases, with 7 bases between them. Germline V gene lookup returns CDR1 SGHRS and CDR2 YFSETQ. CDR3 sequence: CASSLGQTSYNEQFF. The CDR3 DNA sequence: TGCGCCAGCAGCTTGGGCCAGACCTCCTACAATGAGCAGTTCTTC.

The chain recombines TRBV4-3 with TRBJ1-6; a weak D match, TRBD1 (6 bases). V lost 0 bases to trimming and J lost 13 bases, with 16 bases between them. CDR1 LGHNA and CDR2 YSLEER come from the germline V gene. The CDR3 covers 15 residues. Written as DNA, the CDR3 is TGCGCCAGCAGCCAAGAATGGACAGTTCCTTCTCCCCTCCACTTT. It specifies CASSQEWTVPSPLHF.

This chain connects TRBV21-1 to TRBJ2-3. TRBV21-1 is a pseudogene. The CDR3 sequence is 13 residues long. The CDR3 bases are TGTGCCAGCTGCAGCAAACGCACAGATACGCAGTATTTT. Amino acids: CASCSKRTDTQYF.

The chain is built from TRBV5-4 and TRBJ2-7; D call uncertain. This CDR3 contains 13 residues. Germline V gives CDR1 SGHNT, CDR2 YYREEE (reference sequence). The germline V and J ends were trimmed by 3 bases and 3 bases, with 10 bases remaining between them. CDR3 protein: CASSYLGYYEQYF. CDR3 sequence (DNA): TGTGCCAGCAGCTACCTGGGGTACTACGAGCAGTACTTC.